The T cell receptor beta chain under discussion was sequenced for a study of cytomegalovirus exposure and HLA in healthy donors. The wider study: Earlier, approximately 110 million unique TCR beta sequences were recovered from around 180 million T cells by an analysis. Study-level points and caveats: Some public TCRs appeared in many individuals, while most sequences were rare. For most subjects, TCR beta sequences were reported to predict HLA-A and HLA-B alleles with accuracy.

Germline CDR1 is SGHNT and CDR2 is YYREEE (reference sequence). V was pared by 4 bases and J by 14 bases, with 11 bases of the junction left unmatched. The CDR3 sequence is 13 residues long. The primer mix had 60 Vbeta and 13 Jbeta primers. Libraries were prepared by immunoSEQ multiplex PCR; TCRdb keeps only in-frame clonotypes and omits some of them. The sample includes tens of thousands of clones, approximately 89% of them seen just once. Regarding donors, all were healthy bone marrow donors. With respect to this clone: Its cognate antigen is unknown.

V gene TRBV5-4 combines with J gene TRBJ2-3, with TRBD1 identical over 9 bases. This clonotype originated in a man aged 30 to 39 in good health and CMV-seropositive. The source material was PBMCs. The CDR3 DNA reads TGTGCCAGCAGCCGGACAGGGGAACTACGTAGGTATTTT. Translated, it gives CASSRTGELRRYF.